This paragraph reports one T cell receptor (beta chain). What it recognizes is unknown. The repertoire was sequenced with immunoSEQ multiplex PCR; TCRdb's copy has only in-frame clones and lacks some. The sample yields some 62,000 clones, approximately 90% seen once. The sample originates from a study of OX40 agonist ivuxolimab in advanced cancers. Germline CDR1 reads LNHDA; CDR2 reads SQIVND (reference sequence). The V and J ends lost 3 bases and 8 bases respectively, with 7 bases between them. The CDR3 totals 11 residues. Overall study results and limits: Some nonresponders likewise displayed low normalized T-cell clonal expansion. The study found that CD8+ T cells averaged more expanded clones than CD4+.

The clonotype originates from an adult with an advanced solid tumor such as melanoma, head and neck, liver or kidney cancer. The sequenced sample was CD4+ or CD8+ T cells sorted from blood, obtained in a trial of the OX40 agonist ivuxolimab. The rearrangement uses TRBV19 and TRBJ1-1; D gene uncertain. The CDR3 DNA reads TGTGCCAGTAGTATCGTGACGGAAGCTTTCTTT. This sequence encodes CASSIVTEAFF.